This record covers a single TCR beta chain. This CDR3 comprises 18 residues. The ends lost 3 bases at V and 2 bases at J; junction bases unmatched: 10. Germline lookup yields CDR1 KGHSH and CDR2 LQKENI. This record belongs to a study of blood T cell repertoires in COVID-19. Some clones are missing from TCRdb's copy, which holds only in-frame ones; the method was immunoSEQ multiplex PCR. This sample yields about 120,000 clones, of which approximately 90% are seen a single time; 25% to 30% belongs to the top ten. This TCR derives from a man in his 70s with active or convalescent COVID-19. The sequenced sample was peripheral blood. V usage is TRBV18 and J usage is TRBJ1-5, with 10 bases fitting TRBD1. Here the CDR3 DNA reads TGTGCCAGCTCACCTAGACAGGGGGCGGTCGGTGGCAATCAGCCCCAGCATTTT. It encodes CASSPRQGAVGGNQPQHF.